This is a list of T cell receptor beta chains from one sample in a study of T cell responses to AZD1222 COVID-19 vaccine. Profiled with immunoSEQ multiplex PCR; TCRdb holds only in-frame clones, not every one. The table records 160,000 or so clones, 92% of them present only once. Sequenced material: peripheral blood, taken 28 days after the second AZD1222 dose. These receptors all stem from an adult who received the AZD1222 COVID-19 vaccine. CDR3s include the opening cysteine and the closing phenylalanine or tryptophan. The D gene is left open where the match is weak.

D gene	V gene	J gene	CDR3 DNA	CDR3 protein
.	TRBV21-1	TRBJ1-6	TGTGCCAGCAGCCCGGCATCGAATTCACCCCTCCACTTT	CASSPASNSPLHF
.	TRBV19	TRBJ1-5	TGTGCCAGTAGTCCCCGGACAGATAGCAATCAGCCCCAGCATTTT	CASSPRTDSNQPQHF
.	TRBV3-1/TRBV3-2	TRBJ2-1	TGTGCCAGCAGCCAGGGTTCGCGGTGGGGTGAGCAGTTCTTC	CASSQGSRWGEQFF
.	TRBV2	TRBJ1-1	TGTGCCAGCAGTGAAGGGGGGAGGTCGGGGACTGAAGCTTTCTTT	CASSEGGRSGTEAFF
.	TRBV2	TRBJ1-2	TGTGCCAGCCTAGGAGAGGATGGCTACACCTTC	CASLGEDGYTF
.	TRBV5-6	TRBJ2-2	TGTGCCAGCAGCCTCGGGGGGCGCGACACCGGGGAGCTGTTTTTT	CASSLGGRDTGELFF
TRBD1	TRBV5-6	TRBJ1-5	TGTGCCAGCAGTCGCGCCGGGACAGGTGTAAGTTTGCCCCAGCATTTT	CASSRAGTGVSLPQHF
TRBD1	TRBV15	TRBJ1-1	TGTGCCACCAGCAGGGACAGGGATGACACTGAAGCTTTCTTT	CATSRDRDDTEAFF
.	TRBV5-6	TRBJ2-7	TGTGCCAGCAGCTGGGTGACAAACCCCTACGAGCAGTACTTC	CASSWVTNPYEQYF
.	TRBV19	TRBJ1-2	TGTGCCAGTAGTTTCCGGACCCCGGTGGATGGCTACACCTTC	CASSFRTPVDGYTF